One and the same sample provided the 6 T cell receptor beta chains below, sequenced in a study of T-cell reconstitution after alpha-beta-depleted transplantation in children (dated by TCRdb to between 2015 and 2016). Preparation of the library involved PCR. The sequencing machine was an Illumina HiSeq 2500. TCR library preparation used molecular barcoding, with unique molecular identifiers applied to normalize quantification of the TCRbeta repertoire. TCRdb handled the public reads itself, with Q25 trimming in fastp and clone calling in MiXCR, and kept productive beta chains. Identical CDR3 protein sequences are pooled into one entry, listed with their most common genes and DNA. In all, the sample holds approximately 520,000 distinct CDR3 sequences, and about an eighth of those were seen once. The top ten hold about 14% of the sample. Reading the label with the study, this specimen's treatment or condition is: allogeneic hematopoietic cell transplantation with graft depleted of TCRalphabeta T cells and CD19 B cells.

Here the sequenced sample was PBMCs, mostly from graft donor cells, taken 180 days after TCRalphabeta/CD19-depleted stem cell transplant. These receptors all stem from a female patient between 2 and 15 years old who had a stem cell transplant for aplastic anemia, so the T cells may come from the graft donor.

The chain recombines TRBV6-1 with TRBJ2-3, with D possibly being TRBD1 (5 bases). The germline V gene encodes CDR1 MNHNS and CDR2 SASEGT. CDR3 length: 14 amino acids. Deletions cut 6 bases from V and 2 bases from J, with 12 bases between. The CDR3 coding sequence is TGTGCCAGCAGCAGAGCTGGACACACAGATACGCAGTATTTT. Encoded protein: CASSRAGHTDTQYF.

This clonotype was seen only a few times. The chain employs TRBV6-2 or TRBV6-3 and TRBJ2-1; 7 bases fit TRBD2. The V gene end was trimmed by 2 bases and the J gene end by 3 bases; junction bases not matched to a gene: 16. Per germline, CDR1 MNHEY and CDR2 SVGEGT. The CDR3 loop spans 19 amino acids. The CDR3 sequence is CASSYISWSGLADYNEQFF. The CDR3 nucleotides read TGTGCCAGCAGTTACATTTCGTGGAGCGGGCTAGCGGACTACAATGAGCAGTTCTTC.

DNA for the CDR3: TGTGCCAGCACCCAGCGGCAGGAGACCCAGTACTTC. Protein sequence: CASTQRQETQYF. V and J are TRBV7-2 and TRBJ2-5; perhaps TRBD2 as D (5 bases). There are 12 residues in the CDR3. The germline gives CDR1 SGHTA, CDR2 FQGNSA. The V end lost 7 bases, the J end lost 5 bases, and 11 bases lay between the germline ends.

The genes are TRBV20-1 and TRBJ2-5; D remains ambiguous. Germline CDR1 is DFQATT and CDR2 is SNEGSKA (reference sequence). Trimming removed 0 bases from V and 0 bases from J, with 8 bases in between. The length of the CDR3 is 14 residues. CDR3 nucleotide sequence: TGCAGTGCTAGAGATGGGCGGAACCAAGAGACCCAGTACTTC. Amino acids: CSARDGRNQETQYF.

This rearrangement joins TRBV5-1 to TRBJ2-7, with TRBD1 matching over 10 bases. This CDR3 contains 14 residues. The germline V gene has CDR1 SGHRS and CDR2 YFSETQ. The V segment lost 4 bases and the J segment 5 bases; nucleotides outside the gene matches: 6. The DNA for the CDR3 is TGCGCCAGCAGCCCGGGACAGGGGTCCCACGAGCAGTACTTC. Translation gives CASSPGQGSHEQYF.

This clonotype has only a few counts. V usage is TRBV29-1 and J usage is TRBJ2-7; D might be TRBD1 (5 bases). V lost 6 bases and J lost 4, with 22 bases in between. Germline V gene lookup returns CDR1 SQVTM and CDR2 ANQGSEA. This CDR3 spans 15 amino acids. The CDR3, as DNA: TGCAGCGTGGCTGGACACGCACACCATGTTTACGAGCAGTACTTC. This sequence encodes CSVAGHAHHVYEQYF.